This entry lists 31 T cell receptor beta chains sequenced from one sample in a study of T cells in Graves' hyperthyroidism and ophthalmopathy. What was amplified from RNA transcripts were TCR beta CDR3 regions. TCR CDR3 underwent first-round RT-PCR with the HTBI primer set. TCRdb re-analysed the multiplex PCR reads in MiXCR, keeping a single row per CDR3 protein. The sample carries hundreds of thousands of distinct CDR3 sequences, about 19% recorded once. The sequenced material came from blood. The receptors come from a man aged 45 to 65 with Graves' ophthalmopathy.

The CDR3 sequence is CASISGARSYEQYF. The CDR3 DNA reads as TGTGCCAGCATATCGGGAGCCCGATCCTACGAGCAGTACTTC. This chain joins TRBV28 and TRBJ2-7; D may be TRBD2 (6 bases). The CDR3 covers 14 residues. Looked up from germline, CDR1 is MDHEN and CDR2 is SYDVKM. Deletions cut 7 bases from V and 1 base from J, with 14 bases between.

This clonotype was counted only a few times. This rearrangement joins TRBV29-1 to TRBJ2-7, with D perhaps matching TRBD1 or TRBD2 (5 bases each). Per the germline V gene, CDR1 is SQVTM and CDR2 is ANQGSEA. CDR3 length equals 14 residues. The germline V and J ends were trimmed by 6 bases and 3 bases, with 18 bases remaining between them. CDR3 DNA: TGCAGCGTGGGGGATTGGGTCAGGAGCTACGAGCAGTACTTC. This gives the protein CSVGDWVRSYEQYF.

The chain has TRBV3-1 and TRBJ2-2; a possible D gene is TRBD1 (6 bases). This CDR3 region has 15 residues. V was clipped by 7 bases and J by 7 bases, with 19 bases between them. Germline values: CDR1 LGHDT, CDR2 YNNKEL (reference sequence). The CDR3 DNA is TGTGCCAGCAAACAGGGCGTCTCGGGCGGCGGGGAGCTGTTTTTT. Protein product: CASKQGVSGGGELFF. Drawing the rest from reference TRBV3-1 and TRBJ2-2, the complete variable domain is DTAVSQTPKYLVTQMGNDKSIKCEQNLGHDTMYWYKQDSKKFLKIMFSYNNKELIINETVPNRFSPKSPDKAHLNLHINSLELGDSAVYFCASKQGVSGGGELFFGEGSRLTVL.

The chain couples TRBV3-1 to TRBJ2-7; 8 nucleotides agree with TRBD2. V lost 4 bases, J lost 5 bases, and 13 bases stayed unmatched. CDR1 is LGHDT, CDR2 YNNKEL, per germline (reference sequence). This CDR3 is 16 amino acids long. The CDR3 region is CASSPLAGLPANEQYF. DNA for the CDR3: TGTGCCAGCAGCCCCCTAGCGGGCCTCCCAGCTAACGAGCAGTACTTC.

The chain is built from TRBV10-3 and TRBJ1-5; D is unclear. The V and J ends lost 0 bases and 5 bases respectively, with 8 bases between them. The germline CDR1 and CDR2 sequences are ENHRY and SYGVKD. This CDR3 contains 14 residues. The CDR3 DNA follows: TGTGCCATCAGTGAGTCGTCTTTGGATCAGCCCCAGCATTTT. Protein sequence: CAISESSLDQPQHF.

This clonotype came up many times. The chain carries TRBV28 and TRBJ1-2, with a possible D match to TRBD1 (5 bases). The CDR3 is made up of 14 amino acids. Germline assignment: CDR1 MDHEN and CDR2 SYDVKM. With 4 bases removed from V and 2 bases from J, the gap between germline ends came to 11 bases. As DNA, the CDR3 is TGTGCCAGCAGTTCCGGGACGGTCAACTATGGCTACACCTTC. This gives the protein CASSSGTVNYGYTF.

The chain joins TRBV5-1 to TRBJ2-3, with 11 bases lining up with TRBD2. The CDR3 consists of 16 residues. Losses at the gene ends were 0 bases for V and 2 bases for J; bases not matched to a gene: 2. The V gene's germline CDR1 is SGHRS and CDR2 YFSETQ. CDR3 residues: CASSLEGLADTDTQYF. The CDR3 bases are TGCGCCAGCAGCTTGGAGGGACTAGCGGACACAGATACGCAGTATTTT.

This clonotype was seen at least ten times. The chain carries TRBV12-3 or TRBV12-4 and TRBJ1-5; maybe TRBD1 (6 bases). The length of the CDR3 is 15 residues. The V and J ends lost 8 bases and 4 bases respectively, with 18 bases between them. As DNA, the CDR3 is TGTGCCAGCCGTAATGGGGCAGGGACAAATCAGCCCCAGCATTTT. It codes for CASRNGAGTNQPQHF.

At least ten counts were recorded for this clonotype. This chain connects TRBV20-1 to TRBJ2-7; no reliable D call. V was clipped by 2 bases and J by 2 bases, with 10 bases between them. The CDR3 is 13 amino acids. Germline V gene data show CDR1 as DFQATT and CDR2 as SNEGSKA (reference sequence). The CDR3 DNA is TGCAGTGCTAGATGGCAGGATCCCTACGAGCAGTACTTC. Its translation is CSARWQDPYEQYF.

V and J are TRBV6-2 or TRBV6-3 and TRBJ2-7; 7 bases map to TRBD1. The trim removed 0 bases at V and 3 bases at J, leaving 5 bases unmatched. From germline, CDR1 is MNHEY and CDR2 SVGEGT. CDR3 length: 15 residues. CDR3 sequence (DNA): TGTGCCAGCAGTTACTCGACAGGGAGATTCTACGAGCAGTACTTC. This translates into CASSYSTGRFYEQYF.

This clonotype appeared many times. CDR3 region: CASRDRQSSYEQYF. The CDR3 DNA reads as TGTGCCAGCAGGGACCGACAGAGCTCCTACGAGCAGTACTTC. The chain employs TRBV2 and TRBJ2-7; D perhaps matches TRBD1 (5 bases). The ends were cut back, 6 bases at V and 0 bases at J, with 12 bases in the middle. Per germline, CDR1 SNHLY and CDR2 FYNNEI. This CDR3 spans 14 amino acids.

This clonotype was found a few times. The rearrangement uses TRBV27 and TRBJ2-2; 11 bases agree with TRBD2. CDR1 is MNHEY, CDR2 SMNVEV, per germline (reference sequence). The CDR3 is 15 residues long. Trimming cost V 4 bases and J 6 bases; bases outside gene matches: 4. The DNA for the CDR3 is TGTGCCAGCAGTTATTGGACTAGCGGGTCCGGGGAGCTGTTTTTT. Its protein is CASSYWTSGSGELFF.

This clonotype has ten or more counts. J is TRBJ1-5 and V is TRBV28, with D unclear. Trimming cost V 8 bases and J 1 base, with 15 bases left between them. This CDR3 has 15 residues. The germline CDR1 and CDR2 sequences are MDHEN and SYDVKM. The DNA for the CDR3 is TGTGCCAGCGTCGGATGGGTTAGCAGCAATCAGCCCCAGCATTTT. It translates to CASVGWVSSNQPQHF.

This clonotype appeared many times. The chain has TRBV6-1 and TRBJ2-5, with TRBD1 matching over 7 bases. Per the germline V gene, CDR1 is MNHNS and CDR2 is SASEGT. With V trimmed by 3 bases and J by 5 bases, 6 bases remained unmatched. The CDR3 totals 14 residues. The CDR3, as DNA: TGTGCCAGCAGTGACCCGACAGGGACGGAGACCCAGTACTTC. Translated, it gives CASSDPTGTETQYF.

This clonotype was observed a few times. The J gene is TRBJ2-7, the V gene TRBV7-9; possible D gene TRBD1, 6 bases. CDR3 length: 15 amino acids. V lost 3 bases and J 0 bases, leaving 12 bases between the germline ends. CDR1 is SEHNR, CDR2 FQNEAQ, per germline (reference sequence). The chain's CDR3 is CASSLDSLSSYEQYF. The CDR3 DNA sequence: TGTGCCAGCAGCTTGGACAGTTTGAGCTCCTACGAGCAGTACTTC.

This clonotype came up a few times. The chain recombines TRBV3-1 with TRBJ1-1; 10 nucleotides line up with TRBD1. V lost 2 bases and J lost 2; bases outside the gene matches: 5. Germline CDR1 reads LGHDT; CDR2 reads YNNKEL (reference sequence). The CDR3 loop spans 16 amino acids. The CDR3 bases are TGTGCCAGCAGCCAAACCGGGACAGGGGTTAACACTGAAGCTTTCTTT. Protein sequence: CASSQTGTGVNTEAFF.

The chain joins TRBV4-1 to TRBJ1-4; 9 bases line up with TRBD1. Germline CDR1 MGHRA, CDR2 YSYEKL. Trimming cost V 4 bases and J 2 bases; bases outside gene matches: 5. This CDR3 is built from 16 residues. CDR3 in amino acids: CASSLADRGTNEKLFF. The CDR3 DNA follows: TGCGCCAGCAGCCTCGCAGACAGGGGGACTAATGAAAAACTGTTTTTT.

V usage is TRBV24-1 and J usage is TRBJ1-4, with 9 bases lining up with TRBD1. Per germline, CDR1 KGHDR and CDR2 SFDVKD. The J segment lost 8 bases and the V segment lost 4 bases, leaving 7 bases of the junction unmatched. The CDR3 sequence is 15 residues long. CDR3 in DNA: TGTGCCACCAGTGACCCGGGACAGGGAAGGGAAAAACTGTTTTTT. It is translated as CATSDPGQGREKLFF.

This clonotype was seen repeatedly, ten times or more. The J gene is TRBJ1-2, the V gene TRBV11-2, with D tentatively TRBD1 (6 bases). The germline V gene has CDR1 SGHAT and CDR2 FQNNGV. The CDR3 contains 15 residues. The germline V and J ends were trimmed by 5 bases and 2 bases, with 15 bases remaining between them. The DNA of the CDR3 is TGTGCCAGCAGCCCCAGACAGGTTGGGAACTATGGCTACACCTTC. It encodes CASSPRQVGNYGYTF. Full variable domain (missing parts from reference TRBV11-2 and TRBJ1-2): EAGVAQSPRYKIIEKRQSVAFWCNPISGHATLYWYQQILGQGPKLLIQFQNNGVVDDSQLPKDRFSAERLKGVDSTLKIQPAKLEDSAVYLCASSPRQVGNYGYTFGSGTRLTVV.

The rearrangement joins TRBV28 to TRBJ1-2; D not resolved. The ends were cut back, 6 bases at V and 0 bases at J, with 5 bases in the middle. The CDR3 consists of 12 residues. Germline CDR1 and CDR2: MDHEN and SYDVKM. The CDR3 is CASRSTNYGYTF. CDR3 nucleotide sequence: TGTGCCAGCAGGTCCACTAACTATGGCTACACCTTC.

This sequence joins TRBV15 and TRBJ2-5; a weak D match, TRBD2 (6 bases). The CDR3 is 15 amino acids. Germline assignment: CDR1 LNHNV and CDR2 YYDKDF (reference sequence). The V end was cut by 5 bases, the J end by 5 bases, with 18 bases between. The CDR3 loop is CATSGYGGRGETQYF. The CDR3 coding sequence is TGTGCCACCAGCGGTTATGGGGGGAGAGGGGAGACCCAGTACTTC.

This clonotype was recorded at least ten times. The V call is TRBV11-2, the J call TRBJ2-5; D gene uncertain. V was pared by 0 bases and J by 6 bases, with 5 bases between. The CDR3 loop spans 12 amino acids. CDR1 is SGHAT and CDR2 is FQNNGV in the germline V gene. The chain's CDR3 is CASSLDGKTQYF. The CDR3 DNA sequence: TGTGCCAGCAGCTTAGACGGAAAGACCCAGTACTTC. The full variable domain, rest sourced from reference TRBV11-2 and TRBJ2-5, is EAGVAQSPRYKIIEKRQSVAFWCNPISGHATLYWYQQILGQGPKLLIQFQNNGVVDDSQLPKDRFSAERLKGVDSTLKIQPAKLEDSAVYLCASSLDGKTQYFGPGTRLLVL.

This clonotype was picked up many times. The chain recombines TRBV2 with TRBJ2-3, with TRBD1 matching 9 bases. The germline gives CDR1 SNHLY, CDR2 FYNNEI. The V gene end was trimmed by 7 bases and the J gene end by 4 bases; junction bases not matched to a gene: 9. This CDR3 has 15 amino acids. For the CDR3, the DNA is TGTGCCAGCAATACAGGGGGCGCGGGGGCAGATACGCAGTATTTT. Amino acid sequence: CASNTGGAGADTQYF.

This clonotype was seen only a few times. The chain links TRBV15 to TRBJ2-6; a possible D gene is TRBD2 (6 bases). Trimming took 7 bases from V and 0 from J, leaving 19 bases between them. Germline V gene lookup returns CDR1 LNHNV and CDR2 YYDKDF (reference sequence). There are 18 residues in the CDR3. In DNA, the CDR3 is TGTGCCACCAACGGGGGAATCCCGGGGGTCTCTGGGGCCAACGTCCTGACTTTC. Protein: CATNGGIPGVSGANVLTF.

This clonotype was detected a few times. V gene TRBV6-1 combines with J gene TRBJ2-5, with 8 bases that match TRBD1. This CDR3 is built from 14 residues. The germline gives CDR1 MNHNS, CDR2 SASEGT. Losses at the gene ends were 4 bases for V and 4 bases for J; bases not matched to a gene: 5. The CDR3 here is CASSAGQGGETQYF. The CDR3 nucleotides are TGTGCCAGCAGTGCCGGACAGGGTGGAGAGACCCAGTACTTC.

This clonotype showed up just a few times. This chain uses TRBV5-1 with TRBJ2-7; a weak D match, TRBD1 (6 bases). This CDR3 is 14 amino acids long. Trimming shortened V by 2 bases and J by 4 bases, and 13 bases separated the two germline ends. CDR1 and CDR2 from the germline V gene are SGHRS and YFSETQ. CDR3 in amino acids: CASSFARGRYEQYF. The CDR3 DNA sequence: TGCGCCAGCAGCTTCGCCAGGGGCCGATACGAGCAGTACTTC.

The CDR3 here is CSVEGQEGTGELFF. CDR3 sequence (DNA): TGCAGCGTTGAAGGGCAGGAGGGGACCGGGGAGCTGTTTTTT. V gene TRBV29-1 combines with J gene TRBJ2-2; the D gene is possibly TRBD2 (6 bases). The CDR3 runs to 14 residues. Trimming shortened V by 1 base and J by 5 bases, and 11 bases separated the two germline ends. Germline lookup yields CDR1 SQVTM and CDR2 ANQGSEA.

This clonotype was counted many times. The chain joins TRBV12-3 or TRBV12-4 to TRBJ2-4; D perhaps matches TRBD1 (6 bases). Trimming pared 6 bases from V and 3 bases from J, leaving 15 bases between. The CDR3 has 15 residues. In DNA form, the CDR3 reads TGTGCCAGCAGGGCGAAGGGGGAAGTCAAAAACATTCAGTACTTC. This encodes CASRAKGEVKNIQYF.

This clonotype was observed a few times. The chain recombines TRBV20-1 with TRBJ1-1; D remains unclear. Germline-derived CDR1 and CDR2 are DFQATT and SNEGSKA (reference sequence). The CDR3 sequence is 11 residues long. The ends were cut back, 7 bases at V and 0 bases at J, with 6 bases in the middle. The CDR3 DNA sequence: TGCAGTGGGGATGTGAACACTGAAGCTTTCTTT. It translates to CSGDVNTEAFF.

This clonotype appeared a few times. This chain links TRBV27 with TRBJ2-1; D may correspond to TRBD1 or TRBD2 (5 bases each). The CDR3 is 16 residues long. Germline V lookup: CDR1 MNHEY, CDR2 SMNVEV (reference sequence). The ends were cut back, 3 bases at V and 5 bases at J, with 17 bases in the middle. The CDR3 DNA is TGTGCCAGCAGTTTTCGCCAGGGTAGAGCGGACAATGAGCAGTTCTTC. Protein: CASSFRQGRADNEQFF.

This clonotype was seen many times. DNA for the CDR3: TGTGCCATCAGTGAGTCCGGGACAGCCTACGAGCAGTACTTC. Translating it yields CAISESGTAYEQYF. This chain uses TRBV10-3 with TRBJ2-7; the match to TRBD1 covers 7 bases. The germline CDR1 and CDR2 sequences are ENHRY and SYGVKD. This CDR3 is built from 14 residues. V dropped 0 bases and J dropped 2; count of bases not matched to a gene: 1.